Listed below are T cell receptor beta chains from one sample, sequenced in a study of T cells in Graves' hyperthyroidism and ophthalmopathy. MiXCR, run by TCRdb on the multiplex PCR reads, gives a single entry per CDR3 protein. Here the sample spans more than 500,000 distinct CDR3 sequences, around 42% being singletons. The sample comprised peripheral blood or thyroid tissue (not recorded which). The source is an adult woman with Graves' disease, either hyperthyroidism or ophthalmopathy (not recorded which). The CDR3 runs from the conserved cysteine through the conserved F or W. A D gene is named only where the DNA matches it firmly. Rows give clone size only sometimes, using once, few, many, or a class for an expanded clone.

DNA: TGTGCCAGCAGCCACGACAGTAGCGGTTCTGGGGCCAACGTCCTGACTTTC
CDR3: CASSHDSSGSGANVLTF
D: -
size: many
V: TRBV11-1
J: TRBJ2-6

DNA: TGTGCTAGCCCCACCCGACCCAACTATGGCTACACCTTC
CDR3: CASPTRPNYGYTF
D: -
size: -
V: TRBV7-9
J: TRBJ1-2

DNA: TGTGCCAGCAGTTACAGCTCGGGGGGGGCAGATACGCAGTATTTT
CDR3: CASSYSSGGADTQYF
D: TRBD2
size: -
V: TRBV2
J: TRBJ2-3

DNA: TGTGCCAGCAGCCACCCCACTAGCGGGAGTTTGGGACTTGAGACCCAGTACTTC
CDR3: CASSHPTSGSLGLETQYF
D: TRBD2
size: few
V: TRBV3-1
J: TRBJ2-5

DNA: TGTGCCAGCACCCCGGGGACAGGGTTGGCCGGGGAGCTGTTTTTT
CDR3: CASTPGTGLAGELFF
D: TRBD1
size: many
V: TRBV6-5
J: TRBJ2-2

DNA: TGCGCCAGCAGCCTCGGGACAGGGGTGGGGTACGAGCAGTACTTC
CDR3: CASSLGTGVGYEQYF
D: TRBD1
size: many
V: TRBV4-1
J: TRBJ2-7

DNA: TGTGCCAGCAGCCCTAGCGGGAGGAGCTCCTACGAGCAGTACTTC
CDR3: CASSPSGRSSYEQYF
D: TRBD2
size: many
V: TRBV7-3
J: TRBJ2-7

DNA: TGCAGCGTGGGAGGAGGGGAAAGAGAGACCCAGTACTTC
CDR3: CSVGGGERETQYF
D: -
size: -
V: TRBV29-1
J: TRBJ2-5

DNA: TGTGCCAGCAGTCCTCAGGTTCCTGGGGCCAACGTCCTGACTTTC
CDR3: CASSPQVPGANVLTF
D: -
size: many
V: TRBV6-1
J: TRBJ2-6

DNA: TGCGCCAGCAGCACCGTCCTACAAGGGACTGGGGCCAACGTCCTGACTTTC
CDR3: CASSTVLQGTGANVLTF
D: -
size: -
V: TRBV9
J: TRBJ2-6

DNA: TGTGCCAGCAGTTTCCTTGGGGGGGAAGCTTTCTTT
CDR3: CASSFLGGEAFF
D: -
size: many
V: TRBV12-3/TRBV12-4
J: TRBJ1-1

DNA: TGTGCTAGAGATCCGGGGACAGGGGGCGGGGAGCAGTACTTC
CDR3: CARDPGTGGGEQYF
D: TRBD1
size: -
V: TRBV2
J: TRBJ2-7

DNA: TGTGCCAGTAGTACGGGACAGCTAATCGGGTCCCAGCATTTT
CDR3: CASSTGQLIGSQHF
D: TRBD1
size: -
V: TRBV19
J: TRBJ1-5

DNA: TGTGCCAGCAGCTTAATTCGGGGGGAGTACGAGCAGTACTTC
CDR3: CASSLIRGEYEQYF
D: TRBD2
size: -
V: TRBV7-6
J: TRBJ2-7

DNA: TGTGCCAGCAGCTTTTATGGTTCGGGTTGGGACCCCTACGAGCAGTACTTC
CDR3: CASSFYGSGWDPYEQYF
D: -
size: many
V: TRBV7-2
J: TRBJ2-7

DNA: TGTGCCAGCACCAAACAGGGGATGAACACTGAAGCTTTCTTT
CDR3: CASTKQGMNTEAFF
D: TRBD1
size: many
V: TRBV3-1
J: TRBJ1-1

DNA: TGCAGTGCTAGAAGGCAGCCCTACGAGCAGTACTTC
CDR3: CSARRQPYEQYF
D: -
size: many
V: TRBV20-1
J: TRBJ2-7

DNA: TGTGCCAGCAGCGCACGACAGGACTACGAGCAGTACTTC
CDR3: CASSARQDYEQYF
D: -
size: many
V: TRBV9
J: TRBJ2-7